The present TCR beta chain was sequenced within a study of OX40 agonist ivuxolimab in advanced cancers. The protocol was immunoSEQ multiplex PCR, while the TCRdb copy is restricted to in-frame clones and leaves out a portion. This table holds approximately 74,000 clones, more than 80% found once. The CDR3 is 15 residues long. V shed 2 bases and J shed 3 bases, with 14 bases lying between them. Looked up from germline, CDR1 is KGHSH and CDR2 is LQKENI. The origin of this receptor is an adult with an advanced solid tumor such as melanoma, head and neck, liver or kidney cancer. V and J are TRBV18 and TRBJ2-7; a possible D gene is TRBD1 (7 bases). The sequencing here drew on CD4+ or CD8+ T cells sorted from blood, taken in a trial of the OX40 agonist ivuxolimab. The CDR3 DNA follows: TGTGCCAGCTCACCAACAGGGGCGCGGGGCTACGAGCAGTACTTC. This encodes CASSPTGARGYEQYF.